Presented here are 7 T cell receptor beta chains from one specimen sequenced in a study of CD8+ T cells in alopecia areata. Following extraction, RNA underwent reverse transcription to cDNA, which served as the sequencing template. The table came from immunoSEQ multiplex PCR; TCRdb's copy has only in-frame clones and leaves some out. Of about 140,000 clones listed, about 59% are singletons. This sample's treatment: oral pan-JAK inhibitor, 5-10 mg twice daily. The starting material was CD8+ T cells sorted from blood, obtained at week 4, from a patient treated with tofacitinib. These TCRs come from a human donor with alopecia areata.

This clone was counted only a few times. The chain joins TRBV21-1 to TRBJ2-1; no check of the table's D call, TRBD1, against the DNA was made. TRBV21-1 is a known pseudogene. This CDR3 spans 17 amino acids. CDR3 in amino acids: CASIPGTGGANYNEQFF. The CDR3 DNA sequence: TGTGCCAGCATTCCAGGGACAGGGGGCGCAAACTACAATGAGCAGTTCTTC.

This clone came up a few times. The J gene is TRBJ2-1, the V gene TRBV7-9, with D perhaps TRBD2 (5 bases). V dropped 5 bases and J dropped 5 bases, with 19 bases sitting between them. The CDR3 is made up of 16 amino acids. Germline V lookup: CDR1 SEHNR, CDR2 FQNEAQ (reference sequence). CDR3 sequence reads: CASSPARVVGDNEQFF. The CDR3 nucleotides are TGTGCCAGCAGCCCTGCGAGGGTTGTGGGAGACAATGAGCAGTTCTTC.

This chain uses TRBV30 with TRBJ1-1, with TRBD1 as a possible D gene (5 bases). V lost 3 bases and J lost 6, with 11 bases in between. The CDR3 spans 12 residues. From germline, CDR1 is GTSNPN and CDR2 SVGIG (reference sequence). CDR3 nucleotide sequence: TGTGCCTGGAGCTGGGGGGAAGCTGAAGCTTTCTTT. Translation: CAWSWGEAEAFF.

This chain uses TRBV4-1 with TRBJ1-6, with a weak D call TRBD1 (5 bases). Germline V gives CDR1 MGHRA, CDR2 YSYEKL. Trimming stripped 1 base from V and 5 bases from J, with 6 bases between. This CDR3 contains 14 residues. The CDR3 here is CASSQARDNSPLHF. CDR3 DNA: TGCGCCAGCAGCCAAGCCAGGGATAATTCACCCCTCCACTTT.

The chain couples TRBV2 to TRBJ1-2; 7 bases line up with TRBD1. V lost 3 bases and J lost 6; bases outside the gene matches: 7. The CDR3 consists of 14 residues. CDR1 and CDR2 from the germline V gene are SNHLY and FYNNEI. CDR3 DNA sequence: TGTGCCAGCAGTGACGGTACAGGGGCTCATGGCTACACCTTC. Translation gives CASSDGTGAHGYTF.

The gene calls are TRBV7-9 and TRBJ2-6, with D uncertain. The CDR3 is 16 residues long. CDR1 and CDR2 from the germline V gene are SEHNR and FQNEAQ (reference sequence). The V gene lost 5 bases and the J gene lost 0 bases, with 11 bases spanning the gap. The CDR3 DNA reads as TGTGCCAGCAGCCCCGAGACCCTCTCTGGGGCCAACGTCCTGACTTTC. Amino acids: CASSPETLSGANVLTF. The variable domain in full, with the rest retrieved from reference TRBV7-9 and TRBJ2-6, is DTGVSQNPRHKITKRGQNVTFRCDPISEHNRLYWYRQTLGQGPEFLTYFQNEAQLEKSRLLSDRFSAERPKGSFSTLEIQRTEQGDSAMYLCASSPETLSGANVLTFGAGSRLTVL.

The J gene is TRBJ2-7, the V gene TRBV27, with D possibly being TRBD1 or TRBD2 (5 bases each). V lost 5 bases, J lost 2 bases, and 10 bases lay in between. The V gene's germline CDR1 is MNHEY and CDR2 SMNVEV (reference sequence). The CDR3 consists of 13 residues. The CDR3 region is CASSGTAAYEQYF. The CDR3 coding sequence is TGTGCCAGCAGTGGGACGGCAGCCTACGAGCAGTACTTC.